Shown below are 21 T cell receptor beta chains from a single sample sequenced in a study of blood T cell repertoires in COVID-19. Assay used: immunoSEQ multiplex PCR; TCRdb lists only in-frame clones, some missing. The data show about 340,000 clones, 88% seen once. Sequencing was carried out using peripheral blood. These receptor sequences come from a woman aged 70-85 years with COVID-19, enrolled during active disease.

The V call is TRBV5-8, the J call TRBJ1-2, with TRBD1 identical over 7 bases. Germline V gene sequence: CDR1 SGHTS, CDR2 YDEGEE. V lost 4 bases and J lost 6; bases outside the gene matches: 6. The CDR3 consists of 13 residues. The CDR3 region has the DNA TGTGCCAGCAGCCGTGACAGGGCCCATGGCTACACCTTC. Translation: CASSRDRAHGYTF.

This clone was recorded only once. The chain links TRBV11-2 to TRBJ2-5, with TRBD2 identical over 16 bases. CDR1 is SGHAT and CDR2 is FQNNGV in the germline V gene. The junction had 9 bases not matched to a gene; V was cut back by 6 bases and J by 2 bases. This CDR3 has 18 residues. The CDR3 reads CASRSPGTSGGAQETQYF. The CDR3 coding sequence is TGTGCCAGCAGGAGCCCCGGGACTAGCGGGGGGGCTCAAGAGACCCAGTACTTC.

This clone was detected once. This chain uses TRBV7-9 with TRBJ2-7; TRBD2 matches at 9 bases. The J segment lost 7 bases and the V segment lost 2 bases, leaving 6 bases of the junction unmatched. The CDR3 is 14 residues long. CDR1 is SEHNR, CDR2 FQNEAQ, per germline (reference sequence). The CDR3 coding sequence is TGTGCCAGCAGCTTAAGCGGGGGGACTTGGGAGCAGTACTTC. It encodes CASSLSGGTWEQYF.

The chain employs TRBV19 and TRBJ2-5; D ambiguous. Germline loops: CDR1 LNHDA, CDR2 SQIVND (reference sequence). This CDR3 contains 13 residues. The germline V and J ends were trimmed by 4 bases and 1 base, with 7 bases remaining between them. CDR3 region: CASSRGIQETQYF. The CDR3 DNA sequence: TGTGCCAGTAGTAGAGGAATCCAAGAGACCCAGTACTTC.

The rearrangement links TRBV5-1 to TRBJ2-5, with TRBD1 matching 7 bases. V was pared by 2 bases and J by 2 bases, with 9 bases of the junction left unmatched. The V gene's germline CDR1 is SGHRS and CDR2 YFSETQ. The CDR3 loop spans 16 amino acids. The CDR3 region has the DNA TGCGCCAGCAGCTTCTCGCCCGGGACAGTTCAAGAGACCCAGTACTTC. This gives the protein CASSFSPGTVQETQYF.

About this clone itself: The same CDR3 also results from other DNA sequences found in this sample. The chain joins TRBV30 to TRBJ1-4; possible D gene TRBD1, 5 bases. Trimming shortened V by 0 bases and J by 4 bases, and 9 bases separated the two germline ends. Germline CDR1 and CDR2: GTSNPN and SVGIG (reference sequence). The CDR3 contains 14 residues. CDR3 nucleotide sequence: TGTGCCTGGAGTGTGGGGGGAAGTAATGAAAAACTGTTTTTT. Residues: CAWSVGGSNEKLFF.

The CDR3 DNA reads TGTGCCAGCAGCACCGGGGATAATTCACCCCTCCACTTT. Its protein is CASSTGDNSPLHF. V and J are TRBV7-9 and TRBJ1-6; no clear D gene. This CDR3 region has 13 residues. V was pared by 5 bases and J by 5 bases, with 7 bases between. The germline V gene has CDR1 SEHNR and CDR2 FQNEAQ (reference sequence). The whole variable domain, filled in from reference TRBV7-9 and TRBJ1-6, reads DTGVSQNPRHKITKRGQNVTFRCDPISEHNRLYWYRQTLGQGPEFLTYFQNEAQLEKSRLLSDRFSAERPKGSFSTLEIQRTEQGDSAMYLCASSTGDNSPLHFGNGTRLTVT.

The chain combines TRBV7-3 with TRBJ2-3, with 12 bases aligning to TRBD2. Trimming at V came to 5 bases and at J to 4 bases, leaving 1 base not matched to a gene. This CDR3 has 14 residues. The germline CDR1 and CDR2 sequences are SGHTA and FQGTGA. The CDR3 spells CASSRTSGADTQYF. CDR3 DNA sequence: TGTGCCAGCAGCCGGACTAGCGGGGCAGATACGCAGTATTTT.

The chain links TRBV6-2 or TRBV6-3 to TRBJ1-5; 7 nucleotides match TRBD1. Germline V gene sequence: CDR1 MNHEY, CDR2 SVGEGT. This CDR3 has 16 residues. The ends lost 0 bases at V and 4 bases at J; junction bases unmatched: 6. CDR3 in amino acids: CASSYSNLQGNQPQHF. The DNA of the CDR3 is TGTGCCAGCAGTTACTCGAATTTACAGGGGAATCAGCCCCAGCATTTT.

In its sample, this clone was seen once. The genes are TRBV11-3 and TRBJ2-1; 8 bases line up with TRBD2. Germline assignment: CDR1 SGHNT and CDR2 YENEEA. The length of the CDR3 is 14 residues. V dropped 3 bases and J dropped 7; count of bases not matched to a gene: 5. CDR3 region: CASSFSGGANEQFF. Written as DNA, the CDR3 is TGTGCCAGCAGCTTCTCCGGGGGGGCGAATGAGCAGTTCTTC.

This clone occurred a few times. The chain links TRBV27 to TRBJ2-7; TRBD1 matches 7 bases. The V segment lost 6 bases and the J segment 0 bases; nucleotides outside the gene matches: 8. This CDR3 spans 15 amino acids. Germline values: CDR1 MNHEY, CDR2 SMNVEV (reference sequence). The CDR3: CASRRTGLSSYEQYF. Written as DNA, the CDR3 is TGTGCCAGCAGACGGACAGGCCTCAGCTCCTACGAGCAGTACTTC.

This rearrangement joins TRBV24-1 to TRBJ2-5, with D possibly being TRBD2 (5 bases). Trimming removed 7 bases at V and 1 base at J, with 9 bases between. Germline values: CDR1 KGHDR, CDR2 SFDVKD. The CDR3 loop spans 13 amino acids. In DNA, the CDR3 is TGTGCCACCAGGGGAGCCTTCCAAGAGACCCAGTACTTC. Translated, it gives CATRGAFQETQYF.

CDR3: CASSLQGLNEKLFF. The CDR3 region has the DNA TGTGCCAGCAGCTTGCAAGGACTTAATGAAAAACTGTTTTTT. V and J are TRBV5-6 and TRBJ1-4; D gene ambiguous. The ends were cut back, 1 base at V and 4 bases at J, with 8 bases in the middle. Germline V lookup: CDR1 SGHDT, CDR2 YYEEEE. The CDR3 loop spans 14 amino acids.

The V call is TRBV7-2, the J call TRBJ1-2, with D possibly matching TRBD1 (5 bases). CDR1 and CDR2 from the germline V gene are SGHTA and FQGNSA. CDR3 length: 15 residues. The V end was cut by 6 bases, the J end by 4 bases, with 18 bases between. This CDR3 reads CASSLTGGEGYGYTF. The CDR3 DNA reads as TGTGCCAGCAGTCTTACGGGGGGGGAGGGCTATGGCTACACCTTC.

The chain uses TRBV7-9 and TRBJ2-5; 7 bases map to TRBD1. CDR1 and CDR2 (germline): SEHNR, FQNEAQ (reference sequence). The V gene end was trimmed by 5 bases and the J gene end by 3 bases; junction bases not matched to a gene: 6. The CDR3 has 14 amino acids. The CDR3 loop reads CASSLNTGEETQYF. CDR3 sequence (DNA): TGTGCCAGCAGCCTCAATACAGGGGAAGAGACCCAGTACTTC.

CDR3 region: CASSLVVAGDNEQFF. Written as DNA, the CDR3 is TGCGCCAGCAGCTTGGTGGTGGCGGGGGACAATGAGCAGTTCTTC. The chain is built from TRBV5-1 and TRBJ2-1, with TRBD2 matching 7 bases. V was clipped by 0 bases and J by 5 bases; unmatched bases: 5. Germline-derived CDR1 and CDR2 are SGHRS and YFSETQ. This CDR3 spans 15 amino acids.

The V and J genes are TRBV11-2 and TRBJ1-6; D unclear. CDR1 SGHAT and CDR2 FQNNGV come from the germline V gene. Deletions cut 5 bases from V and 3 bases from J, with 11 bases between. The CDR3 runs 15 residues. For the CDR3, the DNA is TGTGCCAGCAGCCGAGAGGGCTACTATAATTCACCCCTCCACTTT. This codes for CASSREGYYNSPLHF.

The CDR3 DNA follows: TGTGCCAGTAGTATCCTGGCGATGGGCAGGGTTCGGTTTGATTATGAAAAACTGTTTTTT. Translated, it gives CASSILAMGRVRFDYEKLFF. V and J are TRBV19 and TRBJ1-4; a possible D gene is TRBD1 (5 bases). CDR1 is LNHDA, CDR2 SQIVND, per germline (reference sequence). This CDR3 is 20 amino acids long. V was cut by 3 bases and J by 6 bases, with 29 bases left in between.

The chain uses TRBV6-4 and TRBJ1-1; D is perhaps TRBD1 (6 bases). CDR1 MRHNA and CDR2 SNTAGT come from the germline V gene. The CDR3 contains 13 residues. V was shortened by 5 bases and J by 9 bases, with 16 bases between the two germline ends. The CDR3 protein is CASSYEQGEKAFF. The CDR3 nucleotides read TGTGCCAGCAGTTACGAACAGGGCGAGAAAGCTTTCTTT.

The V call is TRBV5-6, the J call TRBJ2-1; 7 bases are a match to TRBD2. The CDR3 is 16 amino acids. The ends lost 2 bases at V and 5 bases at J; junction bases unmatched: 10. Germline assignment: CDR1 SGHDT and CDR2 YYEEEE. The CDR3 coding sequence is TGTGCCAGCAGCTTTTTTCGCGGGGGTCTAAACAATGAGCAGTTCTTC. This encodes CASSFFRGGLNNEQFF.

To note about this clone: Additional DNA sequences in this sample encode the identical CDR3. The rearrangement uses TRBV7-9 and TRBJ2-7, with TRBD1 identical over 7 bases. Germline lookup yields CDR1 SEHNR and CDR2 FQNEAQ (reference sequence). J gave up 1 base and V 5 bases, and 5 bases lay outside the gene matches. The CDR3 runs to 14 residues. The chain's CDR3 is CASSPRDSSYEQYF. DNA of the CDR3: TGTGCCAGCAGCCCAAGGGACAGTTCCTACGAGCAGTACTTC.